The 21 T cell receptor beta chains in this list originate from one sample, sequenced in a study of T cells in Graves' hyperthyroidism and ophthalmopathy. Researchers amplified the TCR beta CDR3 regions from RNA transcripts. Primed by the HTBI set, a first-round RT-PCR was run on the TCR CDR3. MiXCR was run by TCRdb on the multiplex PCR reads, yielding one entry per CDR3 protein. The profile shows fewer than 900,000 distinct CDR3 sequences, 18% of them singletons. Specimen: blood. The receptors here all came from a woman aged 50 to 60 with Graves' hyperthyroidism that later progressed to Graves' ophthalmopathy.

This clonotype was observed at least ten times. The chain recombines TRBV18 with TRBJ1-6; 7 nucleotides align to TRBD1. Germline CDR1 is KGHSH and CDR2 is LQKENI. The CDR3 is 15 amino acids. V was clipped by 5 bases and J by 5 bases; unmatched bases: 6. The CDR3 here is CASSATGKNNSPLHF. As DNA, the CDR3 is TGTGCCAGCTCAGCGACAGGGAAGAATAATTCACCCCTCCACTTT. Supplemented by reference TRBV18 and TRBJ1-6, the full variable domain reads NAGVMQNPRHLVRRRGQEARLRCSPMKGHSHVYWYRQLPEEGLKFMVYLQKENIIDESGMPKERFSAEFPKEGPSILRIQQVVRGDSAAYFCASSATGKNNSPLHFGNGTRLTVT.

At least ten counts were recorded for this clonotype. As DNA, the CDR3 is TGTGCCAGCAGTGAATCAACTTTGGTGGGCAGAGACTATGGCTACACCTTC. Translated: CASSESTLVGRDYGYTF. The V gene is TRBV6-1, the J gene TRBJ1-2, with no clear D. In germline, CDR1 is MNHNS, CDR2 SASEGT. V was clipped by 2 bases and J by 3 bases, with 19 bases between them. The CDR3 is 17 amino acids.

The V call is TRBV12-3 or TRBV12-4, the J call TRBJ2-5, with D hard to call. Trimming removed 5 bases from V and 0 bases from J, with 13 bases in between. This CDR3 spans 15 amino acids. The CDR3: CASSPWSAYQETQYF. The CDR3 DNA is TGTGCCAGCAGTCCCTGGTCGGCATACCAAGAGACCCAGTACTTC.

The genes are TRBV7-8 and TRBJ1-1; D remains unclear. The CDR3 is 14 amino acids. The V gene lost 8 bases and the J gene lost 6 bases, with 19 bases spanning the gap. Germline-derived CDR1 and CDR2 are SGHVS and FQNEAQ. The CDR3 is CASVGSAPLPEAFF. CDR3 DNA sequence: TGTGCCAGCGTAGGCTCAGCCCCACTCCCTGAAGCTTTCTTT.

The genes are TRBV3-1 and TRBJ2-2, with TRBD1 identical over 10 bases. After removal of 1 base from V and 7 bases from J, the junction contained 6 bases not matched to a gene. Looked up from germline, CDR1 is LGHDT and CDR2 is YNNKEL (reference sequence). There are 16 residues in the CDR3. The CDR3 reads CASSQGLGQGLGELFF. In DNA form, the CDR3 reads TGTGCCAGCAGCCAAGGACTGGGACAGGGGCTCGGGGAGCTGTTTTTT.

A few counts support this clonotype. CDR3: CASSYDRGPTDTQYF. The DNA of the CDR3 is TGTGCCAGCAGCTACGACAGGGGGCCCACAGATACGCAGTATTTT. This chain connects TRBV13 to TRBJ2-3, with 10 bases matching TRBD1. With 4 bases clipped from V and 2 bases from J, the junction kept 3 bases outside the gene matches. The CDR3 is 15 amino acids. The V gene's germline CDR1 is PRHDT and CDR2 FYEKMQ (reference sequence). Using reference TRBV13 and TRBJ2-3 for the parts outside the CDR3, the full variable domain is AAGVIQSPRHLIKEKRETATLKCYPIPRHDTVYWYQQGPGQDPQFLISFYEKMQSDKGSIPDRFSAQQFSDYHSELNMSSLELGDSALYFCASSYDRGPTDTQYFGPGTRLTVL.

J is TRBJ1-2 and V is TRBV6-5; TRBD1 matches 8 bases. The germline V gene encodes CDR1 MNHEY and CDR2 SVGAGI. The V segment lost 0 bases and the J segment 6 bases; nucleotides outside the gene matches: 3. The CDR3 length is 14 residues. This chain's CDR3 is CASSYSGQADGYTF. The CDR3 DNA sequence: TGTGCCAGCAGTTACTCGGGACAGGCCGATGGCTACACCTTC.

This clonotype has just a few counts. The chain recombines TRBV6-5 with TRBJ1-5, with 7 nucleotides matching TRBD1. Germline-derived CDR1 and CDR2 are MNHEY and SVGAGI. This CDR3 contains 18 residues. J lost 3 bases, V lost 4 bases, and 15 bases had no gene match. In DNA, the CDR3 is TGTGCCAGCAGTTTTTCCCGAGCCGCTGACAGGGTCAATCAGCCCCAGCATTTT. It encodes CASSFSRAADRVNQPQHF.

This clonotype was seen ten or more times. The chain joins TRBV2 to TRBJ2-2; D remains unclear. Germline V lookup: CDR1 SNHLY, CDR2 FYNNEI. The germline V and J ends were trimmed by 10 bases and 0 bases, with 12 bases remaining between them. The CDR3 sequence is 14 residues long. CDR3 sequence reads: CATYPWTNTGELFF. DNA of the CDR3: TGTGCCACCTACCCCTGGACGAACACCGGGGAGCTGTTTTTT.

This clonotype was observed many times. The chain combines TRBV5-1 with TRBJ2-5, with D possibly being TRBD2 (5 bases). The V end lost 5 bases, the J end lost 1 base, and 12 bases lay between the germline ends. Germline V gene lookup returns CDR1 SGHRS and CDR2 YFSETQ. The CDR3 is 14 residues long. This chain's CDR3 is CASSPSSFQETQYF. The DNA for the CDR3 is TGCGCCAGCAGTCCTAGCAGTTTCCAAGAGACCCAGTACTTC.

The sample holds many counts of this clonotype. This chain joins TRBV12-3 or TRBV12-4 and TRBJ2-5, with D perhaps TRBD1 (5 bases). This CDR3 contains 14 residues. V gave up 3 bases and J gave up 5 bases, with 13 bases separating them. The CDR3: CASSFPDTGETQYF. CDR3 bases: TGTGCCAGCAGTTTCCCGGACACTGGGGAGACCCAGTACTTC.

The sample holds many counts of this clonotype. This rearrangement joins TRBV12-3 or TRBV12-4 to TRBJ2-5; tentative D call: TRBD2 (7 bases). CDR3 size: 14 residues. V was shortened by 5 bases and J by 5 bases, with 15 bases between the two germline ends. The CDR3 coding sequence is TGTGCCAGCAGTCCCCAGGGGACTAAGGAGACCCAGTACTTC. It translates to CASSPQGTKETQYF.

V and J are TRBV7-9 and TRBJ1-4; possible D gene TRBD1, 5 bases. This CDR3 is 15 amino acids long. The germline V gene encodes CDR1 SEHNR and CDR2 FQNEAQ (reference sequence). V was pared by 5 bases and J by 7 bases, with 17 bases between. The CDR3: CASSNPAGEGEKLFF. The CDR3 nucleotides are TGTGCCAGCAGCAACCCAGCGGGGGAGGGTGAAAAACTGTTTTTT.

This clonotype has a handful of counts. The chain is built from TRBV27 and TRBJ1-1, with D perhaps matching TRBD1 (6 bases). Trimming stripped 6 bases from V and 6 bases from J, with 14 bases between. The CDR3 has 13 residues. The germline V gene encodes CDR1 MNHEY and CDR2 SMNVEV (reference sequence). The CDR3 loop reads CASSRQQGPEAFF. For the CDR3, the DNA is TGTGCCAGCAGCAGACAACAGGGACCTGAAGCTTTCTTT.

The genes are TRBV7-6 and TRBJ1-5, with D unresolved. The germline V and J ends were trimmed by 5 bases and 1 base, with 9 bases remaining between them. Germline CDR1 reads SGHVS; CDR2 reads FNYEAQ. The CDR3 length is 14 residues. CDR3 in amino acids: CASSPHGSNQPQHF. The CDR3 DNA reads TGTGCCAGCAGCCCCCACGGGAGCAATCAGCCCCAGCATTTT.

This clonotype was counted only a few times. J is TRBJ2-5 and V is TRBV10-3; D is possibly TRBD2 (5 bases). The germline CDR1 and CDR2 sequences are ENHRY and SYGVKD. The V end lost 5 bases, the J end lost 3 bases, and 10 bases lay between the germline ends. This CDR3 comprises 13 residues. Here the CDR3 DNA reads TGTGCCATCAGTCCGGACGGGGAAGAGACCCAGTACTTC. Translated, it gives CAISPDGEETQYF.

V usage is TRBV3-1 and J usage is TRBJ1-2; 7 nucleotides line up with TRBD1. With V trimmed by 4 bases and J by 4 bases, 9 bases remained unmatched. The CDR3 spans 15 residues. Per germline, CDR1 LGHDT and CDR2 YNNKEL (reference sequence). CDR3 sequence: CASSPRQGRSYGYTF. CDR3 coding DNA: TGTGCCAGCAGCCCGCGACAGGGCCGGAGCTATGGCTACACCTTC. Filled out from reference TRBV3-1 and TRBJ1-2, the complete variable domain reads DTAVSQTPKYLVTQMGNDKSIKCEQNLGHDTMYWYKQDSKKFLKIMFSYNNKELIINETVPNRFSPKSPDKAHLNLHINSLELGDSAVYFCASSPRQGRSYGYTFGSGTRLTVV.

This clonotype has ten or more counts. The CDR3 DNA is TGTGCCAGCAGTTTAACAGGGGTGACGAACACTGAAGCTTTCTTT. This translates into CASSLTGVTNTEAFF. The chain links TRBV6-1 to TRBJ1-1, with 7 bases lining up with TRBD1. V shed 5 bases and J 1 base; nucleotides not matched to a gene: 7. The CDR3 is 15 amino acids. Germline CDR1 is MNHNS and CDR2 is SASEGT.

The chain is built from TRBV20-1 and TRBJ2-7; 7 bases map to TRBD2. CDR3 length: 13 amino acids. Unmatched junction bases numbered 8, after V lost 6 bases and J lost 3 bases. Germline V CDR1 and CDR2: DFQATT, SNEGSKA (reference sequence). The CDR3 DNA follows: TGCAGTGCGGCTGCGGGGGACCACTACGAGCAGTACTTC. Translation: CSAAAGDHYEQYF.

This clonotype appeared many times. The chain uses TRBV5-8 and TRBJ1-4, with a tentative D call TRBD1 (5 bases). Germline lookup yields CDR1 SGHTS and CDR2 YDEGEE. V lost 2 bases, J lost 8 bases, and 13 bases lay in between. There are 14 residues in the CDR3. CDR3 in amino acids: CASSFLAGREKLFF. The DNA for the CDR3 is TGTGCCAGCAGCTTTCTGGCAGGGAGGGAAAAACTGTTTTTT.

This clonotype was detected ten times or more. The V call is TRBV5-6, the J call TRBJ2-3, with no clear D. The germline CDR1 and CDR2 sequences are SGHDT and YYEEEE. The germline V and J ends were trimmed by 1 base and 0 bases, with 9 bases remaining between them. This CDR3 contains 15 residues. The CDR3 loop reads CASSLLQTSTDTQYF. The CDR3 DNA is TGTGCCAGCAGCTTGTTACAGACTAGCACAGATACGCAGTATTTT.